This is a list of T cell receptor beta chains from one sample in a study of T cells in Graves' hyperthyroidism and ophthalmopathy. One entry per CDR3 protein results from TCRdb running MiXCR on the multiplex PCR reads. Of some 770,000 distinct CDR3 sequences listed, around 17% are singletons. The sample was blood. These receptors came from a man aged 18 to 29 with Graves' hyperthyroidism. Each CDR3 is given with its conserved first and last residue. The order of the fields is V gene, J gene, CDR3 protein.

TRBV2	TRBJ1-5	CASRESTSSDQPQHF
TRBV7-2	TRBJ2-3	CASSLYPSGSSKDTQYF
TRBV7-3	TRBJ1-5	CASSLTGQANSNQPQHF
TRBV6-2/TRBV6-3	TRBJ2-3	CASSYSGLAATISTDTQYF
TRBV2	TRBJ2-3	CASRTPSGTSGSTDTQYF
TRBV28	TRBJ2-7	CASSLGLAGGPAGYEQYF
TRBV6-1	TRBJ1-3	CASSEWGIGNTIYF
TRBV28	TRBJ2-3	CASSLWTDTQYF
TRBV3-1	TRBJ2-1	CASSRLDEQFF
TRBV4-1	TRBJ2-7	CASSQYQGTGGTYEQYF
TRBV30	TRBJ2-2	CAWSPGQGLWTGELFF
TRBV2	TRBJ2-2	CASSEVGRAGELFF
TRBV19	TRBJ2-4	CASSIGRTDIAKNIQYF
TRBV28	TRBJ2-1	CASSHAGLAGGPRQFF
TRBV7-9	TRBJ2-3	CASSLEDYTQYF
TRBV20-1	TRBJ2-7	CSAGTSYSYEQYF
TRBV2	TRBJ1-1	CASNLEGSDTEAFF
TRBV6-9	TRBJ1-6	CASSYSLLTPLHF
TRBV12-3/TRBV12-4	TRBJ2-1	CASSYWTTYNEQFF
TRBV7-2	TRBJ1-2	CASSLIVTGDYGYTF
TRBV12-3/TRBV12-4	TRBJ1-2	CASSSSDRGPYGYTF
TRBV7-9	TRBJ1-4	CASSPLDRGNEKLFF
TRBV6-2/TRBV6-3	TRBJ2-5	CASSYPRDAKETQYF
TRBV11-2	TRBJ2-4	CASSPLRRSRSQPPIQYF
TRBV20-1	TRBJ2-5	CSARRVAGGRVETQYF
TRBV20-1	TRBJ2-1	CSARDVGAGRANNNEQFF
TRBV28	TRBJ2-7	CASSLWAGNYEQYF
TRBV6-9	TRBJ2-5	CASSYLQGARETQYF
TRBV5-1	TRBJ2-1	CASSLKDRSSYNEQFF
TRBV28	TRBJ2-5	CASSLTTSGDAWTQYF
TRBV6-1	TRBJ2-1	CASSPAGARNEQFF
TRBV12-3/TRBV12-4	TRBJ1-2	CASSLDRVNGYTF
TRBV13	TRBJ1-2	CASSSRDTLNYGYTF
TRBV7-9	TRBJ2-7	CASSYQIGEQYF
TRBV18	TRBJ2-7	CASGHGPGGVEQYF
TRBV3-1	TRBJ2-3	CASSQLGETSTDTQYF
TRBV7-9	TRBJ2-7	CASSLGGSTHYEQYF
TRBV9	TRBJ1-2	CASSVVGGSSYGYTF
TRBV19	TRBJ2-5	CASQGGGGETQYF
TRBV6-1	TRBJ1-2	CASSLGQGINYGYTF
TRBV9	TRBJ1-1	CASSKQLGDTEAFF
TRBV9	TRBJ2-1	CASSSLSGVSLRDEQFF
TRBV7-3	TRBJ2-7	CASSLTGGRGLAGGRGSEQYF
TRBV5-5	TRBJ2-7	CASSLVPGDSRYEQYF
TRBV20-1	TRBJ2-7	CSAQARDATWLYEQYF
TRBV30	TRBJ2-1	CAWTSVGGLAGGSYNEQFF
TRBV11-1	TRBJ2-1	CASSLGGREGEQFF
TRBV28	TRBJ1-2	CASSHDRGQGGYTF
TRBV20-1	TRBJ2-5	CSASGTSGRDQETQYF
TRBV28	TRBJ1-5	CASSSGQVSNQPQHF
TRBV28	TRBJ2-3	CASRAGGGRGTDTQYF
TRBV11-2	TRBJ1-3	CASSLEGHGPNTIYF
TRBV9	TRBJ2-3	CASSVGRDPSTDTQYF
TRBV7-3	TRBJ2-3	CASSPGGSGSRPSTDTQYF
TRBV9	TRBJ1-1	CASSANAEGEHTEAFF